Shown below are 22 T cell receptor beta chains from a single sample sequenced in a study of human T cells and chemical hapten exposure. Each CDR3 protein is one row after TCRdb ran MiXCR on the RACE reads. The table records some 170,000 distinct CDR3 sequences, around 22% of them present only once. The time point was: patch test 1, 2 weeks after DPC sensitization. Treatment indicated: therapeutic diphenylcyclopropenone sensitization with weekly scalp DPC. The sequencing here drew on whole blood, taken in connection with sensitization to the hapten diphenylcyclopropenone (DPC). Receptors originate from a woman in her forties or fifties with alopecia areata. Some clones in this sample may be carry-over from other donors' samples.

On this clonotype itself: A much more abundant neighbour one base away suggests this may be a read error. The rearrangement uses TRBV29-1 and TRBJ2-5; 9 bases are shared with TRBD1. Germline CDR1 SQVTM, CDR2 ANQGSEA. The CDR3 contains 13 residues. CDR3 bases: TGCAGCGCAAGGACAGGGGCCATCGAGACCCAGCACTTC. Its protein is CSARTGAIETQHF.

The table lists this clonotype with a few counts. The chain has TRBV7-4 and TRBJ2-7; a possible D gene is TRBD2 (5 bases). Trimming cost V 6 bases and J 6 bases, with 18 bases left between them. Germline CDR1 SGHVT, CDR2 SQSDAQ. The CDR3 is made up of 14 amino acids. The CDR3 region is CASRVGTSFGEQYF. Here the CDR3 DNA reads TGTGCCAGCAGAGTGGGCACTAGTTTCGGCGAGCAGTACTTC. Variable domain in full (rest from reference TRBV7-4 and TRBJ2-7): GAGVSQSPRYKVAKRGRDVALRCDSISGHVTLYWYRQTLGQGSEVLTYSQSDAQRDKSGRPSGRFSAERPERSVSTLKIQRTEQGDSAVYLCASRVGTSFGEQYFGPGTRLTVT.

This chain joins TRBV7-9 and TRBJ2-1, with 7 bases lining up with TRBD2. The CDR3 sequence is 13 residues long. With 11 bases clipped from V and 6 bases from J, the junction kept 10 bases outside the gene matches. Germline assignment: CDR1 SEHNR and CDR2 FQNEAQ (reference sequence). Here the CDR3 reads CAGEGGPGNEQFF. The CDR3 DNA sequence: TGTGCCGGAGAGGGAGGGCCTGGCAATGAGCAGTTCTTC.

V usage is TRBV5-1 and J usage is TRBJ2-5; a weak D match, TRBD1 (5 bases). V was cut by 6 bases and J by 1 base, with 16 bases left in between. The germline CDR1 and CDR2 sequences are SGHRS and YFSETQ. CDR3 length: 15 amino acids. CDR3 nucleotide sequence: TGCGCCAGCACCGGTCAGGGCTTAGCCCAAGAGACCCAGTACTTC. Residues: CASTGQGLAQETQYF.

As for this clonotype: Germline and junction disagree at one end, which may indicate a read error. The V call is TRBV13, the J call TRBJ2-7; 7 bases map to TRBD1. The germline gives CDR1 PRHDT, CDR2 FYEKMQ (reference sequence). This CDR3 region has 14 residues. The CDR3 spells CASSVGTASYEQYF. CDR3 DNA: TGTGCCAGCAGCGTAGGGACAGCGTCCTACGAGCAGTACTTC.

This clonotype was picked up a small number of times. A read error may produce the germline difference seen at one junction end. The chain joins TRBV6-1 to TRBJ2-1; maybe TRBD1 (5 bases). CDR1 and CDR2 (germline): MNHNS, SASEGT. The CDR3 runs to 13 residues. The CDR3 loop is CASSEVYGQAREF. The CDR3 coding sequence is TGTGCCAGCAGTGAAGTATATGGACAAGCCCGCGAGTTC.

This clonotype has a handful of counts. The chain combines TRBV15 with TRBJ2-7; tentatively, D is TRBD1 (6 bases). Germline-derived CDR1 and CDR2 are LNHNV and YYDKDF (reference sequence). CDR3 length equals 15 residues. Trimming shortened V by 1 base and J by 7 bases, and 17 bases separated the two germline ends. The CDR3 here is CATSRVGRGEGEQYF. CDR3 sequence (DNA): TGTGCCACCAGCAGAGTCGGCAGGGGCGAGGGGGAGCAGTACTTC.

The J gene is TRBJ1-1, the V gene TRBV30; D may be TRBD1 (6 bases). V lost 6 bases, J lost 0 bases, and 14 bases lay in between. Germline V gives CDR1 GTSNPN, CDR2 SVGIG (reference sequence). The CDR3 totals 14 residues. CDR3 region: CACQKGDLNTEAFF. In DNA form, the CDR3 reads TGTGCCTGCCAAAAGGGGGACCTGAACACTGAAGCTTTCTTT.

This clonotype was counted ten times or more. The junction and the germline gene differ at one end; a read error may be behind it. The chain combines TRBV5-1 with TRBJ1-1; no clear D gene. The V gene's germline CDR1 is SGHRS and CDR2 YFSETQ. CDR3 length equals 13 residues. The CDR3 DNA sequence: TGCGCAAGCAGGTTCATGACGGACACTGAAGCTTTCTTT. Its protein product is CASRFMTDTEAFF.

The chain has TRBV6-2 or TRBV6-3 and TRBJ2-7; the D gene could be TRBD1 or TRBD2 (5 bases each). The V and J ends lost 7 bases and 4 bases respectively, with 17 bases between them. This CDR3 spans 14 amino acids. CDR1 and CDR2 (germline): MNHEY, SVGEGT. This CDR3 is CASIGADHLYEQYF. CDR3 bases: TGTGCCAGCATCGGGGCAGATCATCTGTACGAGCAGTACTTC.

The chain is built from TRBV7-9 and TRBJ2-1; 8 nucleotides match TRBD2. The CDR3 extends over 16 amino acids. Germline V lookup: CDR1 SEHNR, CDR2 FQNEAQ (reference sequence). The V segment lost 5 bases and the J segment 0 bases; nucleotides outside the gene matches: 6. CDR3: CASSPREGDSYNEQFF. CDR3 coding DNA: TGTGCCAGCAGCCCTCGGGAGGGGGACTCCTACAATGAGCAGTTCTTC.

The chain has TRBV7-9 and TRBJ2-1; D is unresolved. V lost 2 bases, J lost 5 bases, and 7 bases lay in between. Looked up from germline, CDR1 is SEHNR and CDR2 is FQNEAQ (reference sequence). This CDR3 region has 13 residues. CDR3 DNA: TGTGCCAGCAGCTTATACGCAAACAATGAGCAGTTCTTC. This encodes CASSLYANNEQFF.

The chain employs TRBV27 and TRBJ2-7; tentatively, D is TRBD2 (5 bases). The CDR3 runs 14 residues. Germline CDR1 and CDR2: MNHEY and SMNVEV (reference sequence). Deletions cut 3 bases from V and 3 bases from J, with 12 bases between. The DNA of the CDR3 is TGTGCCAGCAGTTTTTCTACTAGAGGCTACGAGCAGTACTTC. Translating gives CASSFSTRGYEQYF.

The J gene is TRBJ2-4, the V gene TRBV7-8; 8 bases are a match to TRBD1. The CDR3 totals 16 residues. Germline CDR1 is SGHVS and CDR2 is FQNEAQ. The trim removed 4 bases at V and 1 base at J, leaving 6 bases unmatched. The CDR3 sequence: CASSSETGEAKNIQYF. In nucleotides, the CDR3 is TGTGCCAGCAGCTCTGAGACAGGGGAGGCCAAAAACATTCAGTACTTC.

The CDR3 region has the DNA TGTGCCAGCAGCTTAGCGGGGGCTAGCGGGTTCTACAATGAGCAGTTCTTC. It encodes CASSLAGASGFYNEQFF. This rearrangement joins TRBV7-9 to TRBJ2-1, with TRBD2 identical over 8 bases. Per the germline V gene, CDR1 is SEHNR and CDR2 is FQNEAQ (reference sequence). This CDR3 is 17 amino acids long. The J segment lost 3 bases and the V segment lost 0 bases, leaving 7 bases of the junction unmatched.

The rearrangement uses TRBV29-1 and TRBJ2-1; TRBD2 matches at 9 bases. V was pared by 7 bases and J by 7 bases, with 8 bases of the junction left unmatched. Looked up from germline, CDR1 is SQVTM and CDR2 is ANQGSEA. The CDR3 has 13 residues. The CDR3 loop is CSGSGTSLNEQFF. Here the CDR3 DNA reads TGCAGCGGATCCGGGACTAGCCTGAATGAGCAGTTCTTC.

J is TRBJ1-5 and V is TRBV21-1. TRBV21-1 is marked as a pseudogene. The CDR3 is 16 amino acids. DNA of the CDR3: TGTGCCAGCAGCAAAAATCGTAGGAGGTTCAATCAGCCCCAGCATTTT. Translation gives CASSKNRRRFNQPQHF.

This rearrangement joins TRBV4-2 to TRBJ2-3; 9 bases match TRBD1. The CDR3 sequence is 17 residues long. Germline trimming cut 3 bases from V and 2 bases from J; bases unmatched to any gene: 9. Germline V lookup: CDR1 LGHNA, CDR2 YNFKEQ. The CDR3 bases are TGTGCCAGCAGCCATCGAGCGGGACAGGGAGTCACAGATACGCAGTATTTT. Protein product: CASSHRAGQGVTDTQYF.

J is TRBJ1-1 and V is TRBV20-1; D is possibly TRBD1 (6 bases). In germline, CDR1 is DFQATT, CDR2 SNEGSKA (reference sequence). The CDR3 consists of 20 residues. The V and J ends lost 3 bases and 0 bases respectively, with 29 bases between them. This chain's CDR3 is CSASDVGVVFRGTLNTEAFF. The CDR3, as DNA: TGCAGTGCTAGCGACGTGGGAGTTGTGTTCAGGGGCACACTGAACACTGAAGCTTTCTTT.

The rearrangement joins TRBV5-5 to TRBJ2-1; D ambiguous. Germline CDR1 reads SGHKS; CDR2 reads YYEKEE (reference sequence). The CDR3 has 13 amino acids. Deletions cut 2 bases from V and 12 bases from J, with 15 bases between. CDR3 coding DNA: TGTGCCAGCAGCTTAATTCAAGCCTCTTGGCAGTTCTTC. It encodes CASSLIQASWQFF.

In this sample, this clonotype turned up a few times. The rearrangement joins TRBV7-6 to TRBJ2-2; 7 nucleotides agree with TRBD2. This CDR3 is 14 amino acids long. Germline-derived CDR1 and CDR2 are SGHVS and FNYEAQ. V was pared by 3 bases and J by 4 bases, with 2 bases of the junction left unmatched. The CDR3 sequence is CASSLTSSTGELFF. The CDR3 DNA sequence: TGTGCCAGCAGCTTGACTAGCAGCACCGGGGAGCTGTTTTTT.

The chain links TRBV20-1 to TRBJ2-7; D possibly matches TRBD1 or TRBD2 (5 bases each). V dropped 0 bases and J dropped 6 bases, with 21 bases sitting between them. The CDR3 extends over 16 amino acids. Germline-derived CDR1 and CDR2 are DFQATT and SNEGSKA (reference sequence). The CDR3 DNA reads TGCAGTGCTAGAGATTCGGGTGGGCAGGGAGTCGGCGAGCAGTACTTC. Its protein is CSARDSGGQGVGEQYF.